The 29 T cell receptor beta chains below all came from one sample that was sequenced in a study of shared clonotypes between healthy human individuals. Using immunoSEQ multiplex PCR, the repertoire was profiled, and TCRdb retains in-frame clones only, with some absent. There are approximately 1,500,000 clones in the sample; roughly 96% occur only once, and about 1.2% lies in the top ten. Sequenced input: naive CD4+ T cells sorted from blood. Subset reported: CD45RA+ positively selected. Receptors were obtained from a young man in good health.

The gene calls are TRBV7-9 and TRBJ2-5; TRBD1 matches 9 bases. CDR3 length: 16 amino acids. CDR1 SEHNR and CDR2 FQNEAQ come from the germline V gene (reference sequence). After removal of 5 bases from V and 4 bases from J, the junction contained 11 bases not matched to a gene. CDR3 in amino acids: CASSPSGQGGGETQYF. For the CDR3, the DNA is TGTGCCAGCAGCCCCTCGGGACAGGGAGGTGGAGAGACCCAGTACTTC.

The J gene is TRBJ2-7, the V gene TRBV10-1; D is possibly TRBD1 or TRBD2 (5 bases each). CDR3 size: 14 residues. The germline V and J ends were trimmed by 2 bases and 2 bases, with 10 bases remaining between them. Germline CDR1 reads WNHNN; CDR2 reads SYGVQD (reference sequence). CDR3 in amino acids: CASSEGTPTYEQYF. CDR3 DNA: TGCGCCAGCAGTGAGGGGACGCCTACCTACGAGCAGTACTTC.

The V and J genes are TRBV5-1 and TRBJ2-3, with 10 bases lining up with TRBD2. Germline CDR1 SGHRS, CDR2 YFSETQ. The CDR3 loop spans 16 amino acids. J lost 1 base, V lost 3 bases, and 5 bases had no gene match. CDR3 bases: TGCGCCAGCAGCTGGTCCGGGACTAGCGGCACAGATACGCAGTATTTT. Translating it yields CASSWSGTSGTDTQYF.

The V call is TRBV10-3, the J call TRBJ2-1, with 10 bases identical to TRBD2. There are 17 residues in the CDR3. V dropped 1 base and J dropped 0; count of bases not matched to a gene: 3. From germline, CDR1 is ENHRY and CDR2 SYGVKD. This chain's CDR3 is CAISEWTSGSSYNEQFF. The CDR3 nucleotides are TGTGCCATCAGTGAGTGGACTAGCGGTAGCTCCTACAATGAGCAGTTCTTC.

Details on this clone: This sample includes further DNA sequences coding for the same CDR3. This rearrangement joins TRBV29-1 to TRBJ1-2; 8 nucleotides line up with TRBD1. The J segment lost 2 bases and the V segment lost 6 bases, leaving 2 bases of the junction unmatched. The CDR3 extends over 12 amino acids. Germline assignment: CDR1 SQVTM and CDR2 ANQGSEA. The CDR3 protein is CSVGQGNYGYTF. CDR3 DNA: TGCAGCGTCGGACAGGGCAACTATGGCTACACCTTC.

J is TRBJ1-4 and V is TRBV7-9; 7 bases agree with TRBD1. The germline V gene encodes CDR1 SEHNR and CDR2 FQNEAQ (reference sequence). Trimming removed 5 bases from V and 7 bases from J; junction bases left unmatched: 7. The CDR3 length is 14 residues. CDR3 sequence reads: CASSPRQGFEKLFF. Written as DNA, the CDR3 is TGTGCCAGCAGCCCTAGACAGGGTTTTGAAAAACTGTTTTTT.

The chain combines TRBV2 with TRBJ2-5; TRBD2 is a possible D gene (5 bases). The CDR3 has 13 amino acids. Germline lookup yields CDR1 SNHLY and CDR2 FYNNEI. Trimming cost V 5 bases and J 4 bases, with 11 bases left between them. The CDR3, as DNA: TGTGCCAGCAGTCTCTGGACTGTAGAGACCCAGTACTTC. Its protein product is CASSLWTVETQYF.

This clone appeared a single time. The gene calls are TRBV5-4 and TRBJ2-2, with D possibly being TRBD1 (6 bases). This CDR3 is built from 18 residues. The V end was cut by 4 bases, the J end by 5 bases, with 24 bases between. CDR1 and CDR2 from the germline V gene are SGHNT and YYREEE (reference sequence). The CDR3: CASSPYRLNNRATGELFF. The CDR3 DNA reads TGTGCCAGCAGCCCGTACCGGTTAAATAACAGGGCGACCGGGGAGCTGTTTTTT.

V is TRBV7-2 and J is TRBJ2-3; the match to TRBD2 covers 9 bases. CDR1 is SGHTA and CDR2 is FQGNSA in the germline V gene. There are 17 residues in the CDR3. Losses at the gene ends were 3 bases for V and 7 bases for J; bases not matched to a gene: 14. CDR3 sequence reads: CASSLGKGREGRHTQYF. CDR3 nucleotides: TGTGCCAGCAGCTTGGGGAAGGGGCGGGAGGGCAGGCATACGCAGTATTTT.

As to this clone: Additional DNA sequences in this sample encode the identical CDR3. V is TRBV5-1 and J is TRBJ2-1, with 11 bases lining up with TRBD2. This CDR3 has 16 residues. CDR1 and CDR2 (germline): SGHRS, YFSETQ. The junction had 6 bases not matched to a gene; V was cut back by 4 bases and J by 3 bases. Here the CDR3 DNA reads TGCGCCAGCAGCGACCGACTAGCGGGAAGCTACAATGAGCAGTTCTTC. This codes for CASSDRLAGSYNEQFF.

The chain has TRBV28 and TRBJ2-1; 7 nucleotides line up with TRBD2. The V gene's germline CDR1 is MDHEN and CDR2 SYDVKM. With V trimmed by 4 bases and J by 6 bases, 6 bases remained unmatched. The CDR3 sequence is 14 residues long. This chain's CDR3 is CASSSFGGVNEQFF. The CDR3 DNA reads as TGTGCCAGCAGTTCGTTTGGGGGGGTCAATGAGCAGTTCTTC.

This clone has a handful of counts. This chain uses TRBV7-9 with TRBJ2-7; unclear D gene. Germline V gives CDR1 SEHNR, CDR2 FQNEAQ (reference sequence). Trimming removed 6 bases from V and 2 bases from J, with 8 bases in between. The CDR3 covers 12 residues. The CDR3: CASSVVTYEQYF. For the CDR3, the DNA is TGTGCCAGCAGTGTCGTGACCTACGAGCAGTACTTC.

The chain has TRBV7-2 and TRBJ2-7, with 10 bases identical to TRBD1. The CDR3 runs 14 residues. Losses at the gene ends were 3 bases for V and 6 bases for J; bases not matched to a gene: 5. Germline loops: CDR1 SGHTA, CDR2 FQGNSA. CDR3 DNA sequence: TGTGCCAGCAGCTTTAGGACAGGGGGTAGCGAGCAGTACTTC. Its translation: CASSFRTGGSEQYF.

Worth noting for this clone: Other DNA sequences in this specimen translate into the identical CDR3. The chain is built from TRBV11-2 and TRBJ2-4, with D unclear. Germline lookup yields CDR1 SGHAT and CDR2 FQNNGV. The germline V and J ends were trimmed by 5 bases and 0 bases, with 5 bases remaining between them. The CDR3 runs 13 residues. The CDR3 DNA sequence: TGTGCCAGCAGCCTGATAGCCAAAAACATTCAGTACTTC. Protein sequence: CASSLIAKNIQYF.

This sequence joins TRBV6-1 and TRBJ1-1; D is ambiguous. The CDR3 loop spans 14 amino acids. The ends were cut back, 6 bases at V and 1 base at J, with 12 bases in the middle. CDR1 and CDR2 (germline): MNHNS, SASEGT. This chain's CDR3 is CASRASGENTEAFF. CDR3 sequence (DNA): TGTGCCAGCAGAGCCTCAGGAGAGAACACTGAAGCTTTCTTT.

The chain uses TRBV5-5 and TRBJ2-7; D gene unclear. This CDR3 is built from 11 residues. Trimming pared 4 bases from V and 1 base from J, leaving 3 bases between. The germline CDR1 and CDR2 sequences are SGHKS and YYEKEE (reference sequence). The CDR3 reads CASSKSYEQYF. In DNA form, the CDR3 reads TGTGCCAGCAGCAAGTCCTACGAGCAGTACTTC.

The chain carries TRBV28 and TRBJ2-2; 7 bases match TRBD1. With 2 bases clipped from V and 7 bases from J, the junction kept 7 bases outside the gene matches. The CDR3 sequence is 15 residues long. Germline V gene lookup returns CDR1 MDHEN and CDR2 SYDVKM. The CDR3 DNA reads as TGTGCCAGCAGTTTAGAGGGGGCCCCGGTCGGGGAGCTGTTTTTT. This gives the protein CASSLEGAPVGELFF.

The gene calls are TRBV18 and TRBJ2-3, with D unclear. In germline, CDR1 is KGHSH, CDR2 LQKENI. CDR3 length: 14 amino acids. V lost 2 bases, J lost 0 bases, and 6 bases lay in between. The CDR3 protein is CASSPEFSTDTQYF. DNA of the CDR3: TGTGCCAGCTCACCAGAGTTCAGCACAGATACGCAGTATTTT.

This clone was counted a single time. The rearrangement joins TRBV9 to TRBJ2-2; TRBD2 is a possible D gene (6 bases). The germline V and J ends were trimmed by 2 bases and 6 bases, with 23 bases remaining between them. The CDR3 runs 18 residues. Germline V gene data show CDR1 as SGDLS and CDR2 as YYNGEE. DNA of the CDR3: TGTGCCAGCAGCGTTGACCTAGGGAGGACCTTGGCGGCCGGGGAGCTGTTTTTT. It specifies CASSVDLGRTLAAGELFF. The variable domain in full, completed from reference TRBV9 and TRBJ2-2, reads DSGVTQTPKHLITATGQRVTLRCSPRSGDLSVYWYQQSLDQGLQFLIQYYNGEERAKGNILERFSAQQFPDLHSELNLSSLELGDSALYFCASSVDLGRTLAAGELFFGEGSRLTVL.

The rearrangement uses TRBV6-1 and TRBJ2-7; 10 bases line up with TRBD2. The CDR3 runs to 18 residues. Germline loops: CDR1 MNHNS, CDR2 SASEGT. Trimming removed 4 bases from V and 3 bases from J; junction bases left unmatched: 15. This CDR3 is CASSGTRVVGTSDYEQYF. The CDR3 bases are TGTGCCAGCAGTGGGACCAGAGTGGTGGGGACTAGCGACTACGAGCAGTACTTC.

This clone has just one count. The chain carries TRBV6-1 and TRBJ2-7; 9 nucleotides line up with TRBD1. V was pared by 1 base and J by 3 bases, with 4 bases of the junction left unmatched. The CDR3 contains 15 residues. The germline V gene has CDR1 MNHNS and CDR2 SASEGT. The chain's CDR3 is CASSEGDRANYEQYF. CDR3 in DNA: TGTGCCAGCAGTGAAGGGGACAGGGCTAACTACGAGCAGTACTTC.

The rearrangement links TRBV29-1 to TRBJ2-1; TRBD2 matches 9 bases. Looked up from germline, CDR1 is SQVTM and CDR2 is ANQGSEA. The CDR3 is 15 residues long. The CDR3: CRVVVAGAFWNEQFF. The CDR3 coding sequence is TGCAGGGTGGTGGTAGCGGGAGCCTTTTGGAATGAGCAGTTCTTC.

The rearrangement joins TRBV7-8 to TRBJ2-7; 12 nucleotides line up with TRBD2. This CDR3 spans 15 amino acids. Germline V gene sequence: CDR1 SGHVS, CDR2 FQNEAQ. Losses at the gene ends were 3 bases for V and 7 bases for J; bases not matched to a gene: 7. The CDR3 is CASSFPPGLAGEQYF. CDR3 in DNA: TGTGCCAGCAGCTTTCCACCGGGACTAGCGGGTGAGCAGTACTTC.

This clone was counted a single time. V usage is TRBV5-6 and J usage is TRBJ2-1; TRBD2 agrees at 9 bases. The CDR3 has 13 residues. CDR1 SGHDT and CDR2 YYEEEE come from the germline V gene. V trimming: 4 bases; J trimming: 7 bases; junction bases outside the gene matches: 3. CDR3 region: CASSRTSGNEQFF. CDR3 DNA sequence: TGTGCCAGCAGCAGAACTAGCGGGAATGAGCAGTTCTTC.

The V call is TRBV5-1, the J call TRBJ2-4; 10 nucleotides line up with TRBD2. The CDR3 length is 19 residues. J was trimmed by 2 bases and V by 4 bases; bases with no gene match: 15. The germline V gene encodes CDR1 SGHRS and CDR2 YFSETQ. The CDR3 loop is CASSGGLPSGRESKNIQYF. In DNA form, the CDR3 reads TGCGCCAGCAGCGGCGGATTGCCTAGCGGGAGAGAATCCAAAAACATTCAGTACTTC.

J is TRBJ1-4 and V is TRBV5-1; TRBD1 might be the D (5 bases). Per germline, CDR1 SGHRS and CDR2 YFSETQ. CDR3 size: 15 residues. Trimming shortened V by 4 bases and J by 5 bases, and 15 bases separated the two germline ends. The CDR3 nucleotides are TGCGCCAGCAGCCTCCAGGGCGAAGCGAATGAAAAACTGTTTTTT. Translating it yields CASSLQGEANEKLFF.

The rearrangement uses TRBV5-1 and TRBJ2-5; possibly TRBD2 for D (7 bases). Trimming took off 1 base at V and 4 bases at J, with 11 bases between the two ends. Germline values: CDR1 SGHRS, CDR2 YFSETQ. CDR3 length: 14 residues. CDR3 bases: TGCGCCAGCAGCTTGAAGGGGGAGGGAGAGACCCAGTACTTC. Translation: CASSLKGEGETQYF.

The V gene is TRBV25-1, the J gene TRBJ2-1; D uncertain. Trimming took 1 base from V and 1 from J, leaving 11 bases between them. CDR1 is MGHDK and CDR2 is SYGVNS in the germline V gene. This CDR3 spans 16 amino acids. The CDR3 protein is CASSESRMGSYNEQFF. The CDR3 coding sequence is TGTGCCAGCAGTGAATCCCGGATGGGGTCCTACAATGAGCAGTTCTTC. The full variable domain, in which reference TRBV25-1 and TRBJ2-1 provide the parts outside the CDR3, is EADIYQTPRYLVIGTGKKITLECSQTMGHDKMYWYQQDPGMELHLIHYSYGVNSTEKGDLSSESTVSRIRTEHFPLTLESARPSHTSQYLCASSESRMGSYNEQFFGPGTRLTVL.

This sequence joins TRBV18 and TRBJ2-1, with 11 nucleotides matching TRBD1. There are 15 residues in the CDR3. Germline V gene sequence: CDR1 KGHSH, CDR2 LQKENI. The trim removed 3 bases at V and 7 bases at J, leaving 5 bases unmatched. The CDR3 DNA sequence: TGTGCCAGCTCACCCCTGGGACAGGGGGGGAATGAGCAGTTCTTC. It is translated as CASSPLGQGGNEQFF.